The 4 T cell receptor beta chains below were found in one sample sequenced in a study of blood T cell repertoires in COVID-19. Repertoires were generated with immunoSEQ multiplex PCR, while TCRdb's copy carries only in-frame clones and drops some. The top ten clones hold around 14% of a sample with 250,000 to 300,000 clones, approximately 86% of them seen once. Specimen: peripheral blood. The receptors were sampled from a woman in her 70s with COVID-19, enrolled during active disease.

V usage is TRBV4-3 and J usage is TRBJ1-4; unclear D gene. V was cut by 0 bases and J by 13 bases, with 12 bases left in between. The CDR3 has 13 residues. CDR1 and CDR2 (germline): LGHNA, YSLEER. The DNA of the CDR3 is TGCGCCAGCAGCCAAGAAGTGAGAGGAGGACTGTTTTTT. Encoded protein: CASSQEVRGGLFF.

CDR3 residues: CASSDTDTQYF. In DNA, the CDR3 is TGTGCCAGCAGTGACACGGATACGCAGTATTTT. The chain combines TRBV27 with TRBJ2-3; D is uncertain. V gave up 5 bases and J gave up 6 bases, with 6 bases separating them. Germline CDR1 is MNHEY and CDR2 is SMNVEV (reference sequence). This CDR3 region has 11 residues.

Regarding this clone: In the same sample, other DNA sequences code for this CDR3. The CDR3 DNA reads as TGTGCCACCAGTGATAGGGGGTACGAGCAGTACTTC. Protein product: CATSDRGYEQYF. The V and J genes are TRBV24-1 and TRBJ2-7, with D possibly matching TRBD1 (6 bases). Trimming removed 3 bases at V and 4 bases at J, with 6 bases between. Germline lookup yields CDR1 KGHDR and CDR2 SFDVKD. This CDR3 is 12 amino acids long.

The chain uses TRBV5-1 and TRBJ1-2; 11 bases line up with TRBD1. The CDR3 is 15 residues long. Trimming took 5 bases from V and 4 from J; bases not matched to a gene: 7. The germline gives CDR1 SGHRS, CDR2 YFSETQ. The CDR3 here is CASSFRDRGTYGYTF. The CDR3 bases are TGCGCCAGCAGTTTCCGGGACAGGGGGACCTATGGCTACACCTTC.